The clone carrying this TCR beta chain was seen repeatedly, ten times or more. Amplification of TCR beta CDR3 regions used RNA as the template. The HTBI primer set was used in a first-round RT-PCR of the TCR CDR3. TCRdb re-derived calls from the multiplex PCR reads in MiXCR, one entry per CDR3 protein. Among over 250,000 distinct CDR3 sequences listed, about 25% were seen once. The length of the CDR3 is 12 residues. CDR1 is SEHNR and CDR2 is FQNEAQ in the germline V gene (reference sequence). Deletions cut 0 bases from V and 12 bases from J, with 11 bases between. This entry comes from a study of T cells in Graves' hyperthyroidism and ophthalmopathy.

Sequenced: blood. This chain uses TRBV7-9 with TRBJ1-1; tentative D call: TRBD1 (5 bases). The sequence came from a middle-aged man with Graves' hyperthyroidism that later progressed to Graves' ophthalmopathy. CDR3 residues: CASSLAQGGTFF. The CDR3, as DNA: TGTGCCAGCAGCTTAGCCCAGGGCGGGACTTTCTTT.